Detailed here is one TCR beta chain. Its cognate antigen is unknown. This sample was included in a study of blood T cells in healthy people across ages. Study-wide points: More naive CD4+ cells and higher diversity were found in long-lived than in aged donors.

It was around 10 milliliters of peripheral blood that were drawn from each donor. Germline V CDR1 and CDR2: SEHNR, FQNEAQ (reference sequence). J was trimmed by 9 bases and V by 5 bases; bases with no gene match: 10. This CDR3 is 14 amino acids long. Using a J-beta primer mix together with a sample-barcoded 5' primer, a second PCR was run for about 6 to 11 cycles. TCRdb re-called the 5' RACE reads with MiXCR, one entry per CDR3 protein. Altogether 1.5 million to 2 million distinct CDR3 sequences are present, 49% being singletons, with the ten largest covering 2.1%. The sequenced sample was blood. The clonotype was recovered from a woman in her 40s in good health. V and J are TRBV7-9 and TRBJ2-1; TRBD1 matches 7 bases. The CDR3 protein is CASSEGARLREQFF. CDR3 DNA: TGTGCCAGCAGCGAGGGGGCTCGACTTCGTGAGCAGTTCTTC.